This TCR beta chain was documented in a study of cytomegalovirus exposure and HLA in healthy donors (TCRdb year 2017). In the study overall: In an earlier analysis of 450 to 750 of the donors, about 270 Gb of sequence data and some 100 million unique TCR beta sequences from about 179 million T cells were reported. Using immunosequencing, the study profiled T cell repertoires from about 650 subjects and related those repertoires to cytomegalovirus serostatus. About five DR-DQ haplotypes were handled as single units for association and clustering because linkage in the cohort was strong. Donor age, sex, ethnicity and CMV serostatus were compiled together with the repertoire data. Of the roughly 390 genotyped donors, 81% fell in the genetic ancestry cluster associated with self-reported Caucasian donors. All discovery cohort repertoires had been generated using a single sequencing platform. High-throughput TCR immunosequencing, statistical association of individual TCRs with disease status, and machine learning were combined to predict cytomegalovirus infection status. A later genetic analysis used genome-wide SNP genotypes for 398 of the 666 donors, treating that subset as a discovery cohort. Besides the first cohort of around 670 subjects, a separate validation cohort made up of over a hundred different subjects was used. Rather than using new phenotypic data, the later analysis identified candidate immune exposures from TCR beta sequences and from how often those sequences occurred across donors. HLA typing included class I and class II loci at four-digit resolution. Typing coverage varied by locus: roughly 620-640 donors for A, B, C, DRB1 and DQB1; around 560 for DQA1; more than 600 for DPA1; 450 to 480 for DPB1. A later analysis re-analyzed previously published TCR beta repertoires from 666 donors and added high-resolution HLA genotyping to study TCR occurrence patterns. To decide whether each TCR beta V gene segment behaved as functional or pseudogenic, an earlier analysis of approximately 620 of the donors relied on high-throughput TCR beta sequencing. An early release that covered some 630 HLA-typed donors contained approximately 300 gigabases of sequencing data and 65 million to 100 million unique TCR sequences. The study aimed to test whether signatures of past pathogen exposure could be identified by cataloging public T cell receptors. Across roughly 420 genotyped donors of the cohort, an average of approximately 200,000 unique TCR beta nucleotide sequences per donor were sequenced, and roughly 20% of those sequences were non-productive.

Library preparation was by the immunoSEQ multiplex PCR assay. A mixture of 60 forward primers for TCR Vbeta segments and 13 reverse primers for TCR Jbeta segments was used in the multiplex PCR. The CDR3 region of rearranged TCR beta genes was amplified from genomic DNA with a multiplex PCR assay. On the Illumina HiSeq System, the amplified TCR beta libraries were sequenced as 87-base-pair reads. The paper's processing steps were these. A later analysis tallied around 87 million unique TCR beta chains across the 666 repertoires, and approximately 9.9 million of those chains were shared by two or more donors. Raw reads were error-corrected and collapsed into unique sequences by a nearest-neighbor algorithm in which closely related sequences were merged to remove PCR and sequencing errors. V, D and J gene segments were assigned by aligning CDR3 sequences to IMGT reference sequences. Each retained sequence needed at least a six-nucleotide match to both a V gene segment and a J gene segment. Rearrangements were classified as productive when the CDR3 lacked stop codons and remained in frame with V and J, and all other rearrangements were classified as non-productive. Following IMGT convention, CDR3 was defined as the stretch from the second conserved V-encoded cysteine to the conserved J-encoded phenylalanine. In an earlier analysis of roughly 610 of the donors, sequences lacking an unambiguous match to a single V gene segment were excluded. In an earlier analysis of roughly 500 of the donors, V segments were called functional above 56.7% productive rearrangements and were called segregating when the between-donor standard deviation exceeded 5%. A statistical classification framework was built to diagnose cytomegalovirus status from the catalog of TCR beta chain sequences. V and J gene assignment, in a later analysis, came from comparing TCR nucleotide sequences with IMGT/GENE-DB human TR gene sequences. Using the TCRdist pipeline, a later analysis assigned CDR3 sequences along with most-parsimonious VDJ recombination scenarios. A later analysis defined each TCR beta chain by its CDR3 amino acid sequence plus V-gene family, and excluded reads lacking a unique V-gene family. As a way to deal with suspected cross-contamination and a sequencing artifact, a later analysis dropped approximately 590 nucleotide sequences that were highly shared and had low generation probability. In a later analysis, a clonal expansion index was calculated for each public chain from normalized within-repertoire ranks of inferred template counts. In a later analysis, generation probabilities were computed with a VDJ recombination model fitted to out-of-frame rearrangements, and the resulting probabilities were checked against IGoR. In a later analysis, hypergeometric tests were used to score TCR-TCR, TCR-HLA and TCR-CMV co-occurrence, with a repertoire-size bias correction applied to TCR pairs. A later analysis estimated false discovery rates by permuting HLA or CMV assignments 20 times. In a later analysis, co-occurring TCRs were grouped with DBSCAN, and TCRdist sequence similarity was added when clustering was performed within HLA-allele-positive subsets. Repertoires with fewer than 30,000 or more than 120,000 public chains were left out of co-occurrence clustering, as were about five repertoires with anomalous nucleotide sharing. This immuneACCESS table, as held by TCRdb, lists in-frame sequences with V and J called but not all clones. Of the missing ones, under half trace to an unresolved V gene in checked studies; the others have no known cause. That table gives V, J and clone size, and the DNA gave D and trimming. Within this sample are 100,000 to 150,000 clones, with approximately 87% of them counted one time only. The ten largest clones represent about 19% of the sample.

About this clone itself: Its recognized antigen is unknown. The input lacks base qualities; no much larger clone sits a single base away.

Results the study describes overall, beyond this receptor: The authors suggested that the approach could potentially be extended to other disease states and immunological phenotypes. In an earlier analysis of 587 of the donors, most TCR beta V segments were observed in productive rearrangements about 87% or about 30% of the time, broadly matching IMGT annotations. Because counts were too low, about 15 rarely observed V segments, including chromosome 9 orphons, were left out of the earlier analysis of roughly 600 of the donors. Correlated functional status among segregating V segments might be attributable to linkage disequilibrium, but an unknown experimental factor could not be ruled out. V-gene and J-gene trimming of TCR beta chains was associated with a missense DCLRE1C variant in a later genetic analysis, and the association was replicated in an independent cohort. A later genetic analysis reported fewer N-insertions in productive TCRs among donors in an Asian-associated ancestry cluster than the roughly 620-donor mean. Cytomegalovirus status was reported to be diagnosed by the classifier with high specificity and sensitivity in both the original and validation cohorts. A later analysis found that TCR association rates varied across HLA loci, with DRB1 alleles showing the most associated TCRs and HLA-C alleles the fewest. Because HLA typing was missing for some donors at each locus, association tests included only the typed subset. When HLA alleles, especially DR and DQ, strongly co-occurred, attributing TCR associations to individual alleles was difficult. In the study, some 160 TCR beta chains were listed as associated with cytomegalovirus. Presence/absence analyses assumed roughly uniform sequencing depth across donors, an assumption that may not hold. A further reported finding was that TCR beta sequences accurately predicted the HLA-A and HLA-B alleles for most subjects in the first cohort. A later analysis associated some 17,000 TCR beta sequences with specific HLA alleles at a false discovery rate of 0.05. In a later analysis, HLA-associated TCR beta chains showed more clonal expansion and lower generation probabilities than non-associated chains that were equally common. A cluster of highly shared sequence variants was judged likely to be a technical artifact of the sequencing pipeline. Three of the identified cytomegalovirus-associated TCR beta chains were confirmed in vitro to be specific for cytomegalovirus antigens. A later analysis found that most CMV-associated TCR beta chains appeared HLA-restricted, with HLA associations seemingly driven largely by CMV exposure. According to a later analysis, parvovirus B19, influenza, CMV and Epstein-Barr virus appeared linked to several top co-occurrence clusters. Most TCR sequences were seen in very few donors, while some public TCRs were found in many individuals. Immune exposure information for the cohort was limited to CMV serostatus. This cohort had only TCR beta chains sequenced, and the lack of alpha or paired-chain data limited which features could be detected.

The cohort consisted of 666 healthy bone marrow donors. At the time of sampling, every cohort member was nominally healthy, though immune exposures that went unrecorded were likely present. The donor was CMV seropositive and was included in the group of some 290 seropositive cohort members. Every donor gave a peripheral blood sample, and the peripheral blood mononuclear cells from that sample were used for TCR beta sequencing. Genomic DNA extraction from the blood cell samples was performed with the Qiagen DNeasy Blood Extraction Kit. This clonotype originated in a man younger than 30 in good health and CMV-seropositive. Material: PBMCs.

In nucleotide form, the sequence is TGTGCCAGCAGCTCCGGGACAGGGAGCACCGGGGAGCTGTTTTTT. This codes for CASSSGTGSTGELFF. The sequence joins TRBV13 to TRBJ2-2, with 9 bases matching TRBD1. V ends up 4 bases short and J 4 bases short, with an unmatched junction base count of 4. Taken from cysteine to phenylalanine, the CDR3 has 15 residues. Only CDR3 DNA remains: 45 bases, in frame from the first base. CDR1 and CDR2 were assigned from the germline V gene (reference sequence) as PRHDT and FYEKMQ.